This TCR beta chain is from a study of regulatory T cells in long-lasting Graves disease. This clonotype was seen more than once but under ten times. At one of its ends the junction is not consistent with the germline gene, which may arise from a read error. Arm-PCR of CDR3 regions and iRepertoire HTBI primers were used to build TCR beta libraries. TCRdb independently ran MiXCR on the multiplex PCR reads; one entry per CDR3 protein. The table has 650,000 to 850,000 distinct CDR3 sequences, 25% to 35% seen once. Time point described: persistent/refractory GD, antithyroid drugs over 5 years with positive TRAb. RNA extracted from PBMCs served as the sequencing template. There are 14 residues in the CDR3. CDR1 KGHSH and CDR2 LQKENI come from the germline V gene.

The gene calls are TRBV18 and TRBJ2-7; 7 nucleotides agree with TRBD1. Sample: peripheral blood mononuclear cells (PBMCs), taken when the disease was refractory, from a patient treated with antithyroid drugs. The receptor comes from a female donor with Graves disease. The CDR3 region is CASSPRQGSHEQYF. The CDR3, as DNA: TGTGCCAGCTCACCCAGACAGGGCTCCCACGAGCAGTACTTC.